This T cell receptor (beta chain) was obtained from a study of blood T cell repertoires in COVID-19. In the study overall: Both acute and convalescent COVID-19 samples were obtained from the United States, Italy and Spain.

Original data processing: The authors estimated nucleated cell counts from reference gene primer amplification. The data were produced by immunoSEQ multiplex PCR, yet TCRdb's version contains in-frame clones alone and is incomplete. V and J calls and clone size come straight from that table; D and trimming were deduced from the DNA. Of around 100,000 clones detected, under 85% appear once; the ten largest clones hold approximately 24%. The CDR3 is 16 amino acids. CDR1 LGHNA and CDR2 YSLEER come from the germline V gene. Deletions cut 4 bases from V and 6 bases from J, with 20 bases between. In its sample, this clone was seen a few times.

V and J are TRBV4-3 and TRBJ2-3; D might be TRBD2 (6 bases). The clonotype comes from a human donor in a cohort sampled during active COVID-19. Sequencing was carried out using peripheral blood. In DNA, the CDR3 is TGCGCCAGCAGCCGAGAGCGGGCTAGAACCGTCGATACGCAGTATTTT. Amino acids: CASSRERARTVDTQYF.